Listed below are T cell receptor beta chains from one sample, sequenced in a study of T cells in Graves' hyperthyroidism and ophthalmopathy. MiXCR, applied by TCRdb to the multiplex PCR reads, yields one record per CDR3 protein. Of hundreds of thousands of distinct CDR3 sequences listed, 40% to 55% are singletons. Sequenced input: peripheral blood or thyroid tissue (not recorded which). The receptors stem from an adult man with Graves' disease, either hyperthyroidism or ophthalmopathy (not recorded which). The CDR3 runs from the conserved cysteine through the conserved F or W. The D gene is left open where the match is weak. Some rows mark clone size as missing; the rest say once, few, many or name a class of expanded clone.

d_call	v_call	clone_size	j_call	cdr3_nt	cdr3_aa
.	TRBV2	many	TRBJ1-5	TGTGCCAGCAGTGGTCGGGGCACAAGTTACCAGCCCCAGCATTTT	CASSGRGTSYQPQHF
.	TRBV15	.	TRBJ2-3	TGTGCCACCAGCAGAGATCTGGGGGTCTTGAGCACAGATACGCAGTATTTT	CATSRDLGVLSTDTQYF
TRBD2	TRBV12-3/TRBV12-4	many	TRBJ2-7	TGTGCCAGCAGCACTAAGCGGGAGGGCCGAGAAGTGTACTTC	CASSTKREGREVYF
TRBD1	TRBV5-1	.	TRBJ2-7	TGCGCCAGCAGCTTAGACGGGACAGGGGCCTCCTACGAGCAGTACTTC	CASSLDGTGASYEQYF
TRBD1	TRBV7-2	many	TRBJ2-2	TGTGCCAGCAGCCTGGGACAGCGGGAGCTGTTTTTT	CASSLGQRELFF
.	TRBV19	many	TRBJ1-2	TGTGCCAGTAGTATGGGGACATCCTATGGCTACACCTTC	CASSMGTSYGYTF
TRBD2	TRBV6-6	few	TRBJ2-7	TGTGCCACCCGCCTCCTAGCGGGGGACTCCTACGAGCAGTACTTC	CATRLLAGDSYEQYF
.	TRBV12-3/TRBV12-4	many	TRBJ1-5	TGTGCCAGCAGCCTGTCCAGGAATCAGCCCCAGCATTTT	CASSLSRNQPQHF
.	TRBV25-1	.	TRBJ1-1	TGTGCCAGCTCCCTCCAGCACGGGGTGAACACTGAAGCTTTCTTT	CASSLQHGVNTEAFF
.	TRBV7-9	many	TRBJ2-7	TGTGCCAGCAGCCCCCGAGCCTACGAGCAGTACTTC	CASSPRAYEQYF
.	TRBV29-1	.	TRBJ1-6	TGCAGTTTGGAGAGCGTGGCCAATTCACCCCTCCACTTT	CSLESVANSPLHF
.	TRBV7-2	.	TRBJ1-1	TGTGCCAGCAGCTCCTACCAATCGGAGAACACTGAAGCTTTCTTT	CASSSYQSENTEAFF
.	TRBV25-1	few	TRBJ1-2	TGTGCCAGCAGTTCCCCCGGGACACCCGTCTATGGCTACACCTTC	CASSSPGTPVYGYTF
.	TRBV7-8	many	TRBJ1-6	TGTGCCAGCAGCCTCTACTCCCATCAGGGTGGGAATTCACCCCTCCACTTT	CASSLYSHQGGNSPLHF
.	TRBV29-1	.	TRBJ2-5	TGCAGCGTTGGTCTGGGGACGGGTGAGACCCAGTACTTC	CSVGLGTGETQYF
TRBD1	TRBV19	.	TRBJ1-5	TGTGCCAGTAGTCTGGGACAGGGGCCAAAGCCCCAGCATTTT	CASSLGQGPKPQHF
.	TRBV2	few	TRBJ1-5	TGTGCCAGCGCTTCCAAGGCGGTGCGGCAGCCCCAGCATTTT	CASASKAVRQPQHF
.	TRBV11-3	many	TRBJ1-6	TGTGCCAGCAGCTTCCGACAGAGTGCCTCACCCCTCCACTTT	CASSFRQSASPLHF
TRBD1	TRBV19	.	TRBJ1-1	TGTGCCAGTAGTAAAACAGGGGAAGGATTGGGGACTGAAGCTTTCTTT	CASSKTGEGLGTEAFF
.	TRBV12-3/TRBV12-4	few	TRBJ1-1	TGTGCCAGCAGTTCGACACAGATGAACACTGAAGCTTTCTTT	CASSSTQMNTEAFF
.	TRBV19	.	TRBJ1-2	TGTGCCAGTAGTATCGACCTTCGGATAGCTAACTATGGCTACACCTTC	CASSIDLRIANYGYTF
TRBD1	TRBV9	.	TRBJ1-1	TGTGCCAGCAGCGGACACAGGGGGGGGAACACTGAAGCTTTCTTT	CASSGHRGGNTEAFF
.	TRBV29-1	.	TRBJ1-1	TGCAGCGTTGTGGGGCAGGTTGAAGCTTTCTTT	CSVVGQVEAFF
TRBD1	TRBV5-6	few	TRBJ2-7	TGTGCCAGCAGCCTAAGACCGGGACAGGGATTTGAGCAGTACTTC	CASSLRPGQGFEQYF
.	TRBV5-1	.	TRBJ1-2	TGCGCCAGCAGCTTGTGGTCAGGGGAAGTTGGCTACACCTTC	CASSLWSGEVGYTF
TRBD1	TRBV7-9	many	TRBJ2-2	TGTGCCAGCAGCCCCGTCCGGGACAGCAGCACCGGGGAGCTGTTTTTT	CASSPVRDSSTGELFF
.	TRBV20-1	once	TRBJ2-5	TGCAGTGCTAGAGCCGGTTGGGGACGCAATCAGCCCCAGTACTTC	CSARAGWGRNQPQYF
.	TRBV28	.	TRBJ1-2	TGTGCCAGCAGTACCTCCGGGTCCTATGGCTACACCTTC	CASSTSGSYGYTF
.	TRBV20-1	many	TRBJ1-1	TGCAGTGCGGCAGGACAGCTGAACACTGAAGCTTTCTTT	CSAAGQLNTEAFF
TRBD2	TRBV9	.	TRBJ2-7	TGTGCCAGCAGCGCCGGGACTAGGACTCGCGAGCAGTACTTC	CASSAGTRTREQYF
.	TRBV6-1	many	TRBJ2-7	TGTGCCAGCAGTGAAGGCAGATCCTACGAGCAGTACTTC	CASSEGRSYEQYF
TRBD1	TRBV6-6	.	TRBJ1-6	TGTGCCAGCAGCCCGACAGGGCATTCACCCCTCCACTTT	CASSPTGHSPLHF
.	TRBV20-1	.	TRBJ2-7	TGCAGTGCTAGAGTGGAGGGCTACGAGCAGTACTTC	CSARVEGYEQYF
.	TRBV7-2	few	TRBJ2-5	TGTGCCAGCAGCCAAGTGACGGGGGCGCGGTCAGAGACCCAGTACTTC	CASSQVTGARSETQYF
.	TRBV20-1	.	TRBJ2-7	TGCAGTGCTAGTGGTACAGTCTACGAGCAGTACTTC	CSASGTVYEQYF
.	TRBV15	.	TRBJ1-2	TGTGCCACCAGCAGAGGGGTCGAGGGATTGGGCTACACCTTC	CATSRGVEGLGYTF
TRBD1	TRBV7-9	few	TRBJ2-7	TGTGCCAGCAGTCCCTGGGACAGGGGTGCCTCCTACGAGCAGTACTTC	CASSPWDRGASYEQYF
.	TRBV10-2	many	TRBJ1-2	TGCGCCAGCAGTGAGAATAGAAACTACTATGGCTACACCTTC	CASSENRNYYGYTF
.	TRBV24-1	.	TRBJ2-7	TGTGCCACCAGTAGTAAAGGGGCCGAGCAGTACTTC	CATSSKGAEQYF
.	TRBV7-8	.	TRBJ1-1	TGTGCCAGCACCGACGTTTATGGCTACACTGAAGCTTTCTTT	CASTDVYGYTEAFF
.	TRBV6-5	.	TRBJ1-1	TGTGCCAGCAGTCGACTGGGTGGTAATCCTGAAGCTTTCTTT	CASSRLGGNPEAFF
.	TRBV9	.	TRBJ2-5	TGTGCCAGCAGCGTGGGACCGACCCAGTACTTC	CASSVGPTQYF
.	TRBV10-3	.	TRBJ1-1	TGTGCCAGCAGTCCCAGGGAGAACACTGAAGCTTTCTTT	CASSPRENTEAFF
.	TRBV24-1	many	TRBJ1-1	TGTGCCACCAGTGACGGGACGAACACTGAAGCTTTCTTT	CATSDGTNTEAFF
TRBD1	TRBV19	.	TRBJ1-5	TGTGCCAGTAGTACAGGGGGGGGCAATCAGCCCCAGCATTTT	CASSTGGGNQPQHF
.	TRBV7-8	few	TRBJ1-1	TGTGCCAGCAGCCAAGATCATTGGGGGGGCGACACTGAAGCTTTCTTT	CASSQDHWGGDTEAFF
TRBD1	TRBV7-9	.	TRBJ1-2	TGTGCCAGCAGCCGCGGGACAGGGGGTAGATATGGCTACACCTTC	CASSRGTGGRYGYTF
.	TRBV7-9	.	TRBJ1-5	TGCGCCAGCAGCCCCCCGACTGGCAACAATCAGCCCCAGCATTTT	CASSPPTGNNQPQHF
.	TRBV7-2	.	TRBJ1-5	TGTGCCAGCAGCTACCTGGACAGTGACAATCAGCCCCAGCATTTT	CASSYLDSDNQPQHF
TRBD1	TRBV2	.	TRBJ1-4	TGTGCCAGCAGCGTACAGGGGAAACGTGAAAAACTGTTTTTT	CASSVQGKREKLFF
TRBD1	TRBV5-1	.	TRBJ1-4	TGTGCCAGCAAAACCGGGACAGGGTTTGAAAAACTGTTTTTT	CASKTGTGFEKLFF
.	TRBV29-1	.	TRBJ2-7	TGCAGCGCCCTTAAGCCAGGGGACGGAAACGAGCAGTACTTC	CSALKPGDGNEQYF
.	TRBV7-3	.	TRBJ1-2	TGTGCCAGCACGGGACCCTTGGGCTATGGCTACACCTTC	CASTGPLGYGYTF
.	TRBV3-1	few	TRBJ1-1	TGTGCCAGCAGCCAAGTGTTGAACACTGAAGCTTTCTTT	CASSQVLNTEAFF